The 10 T cell receptor beta chains listed next were all sequenced from one sample in a study of metastatic and nonmetastatic thyroid tumors. TCRdb redid the clone calls on the PCR reads using MiXCR. The sample has approximately 16,000 clones, around 29% seen once. Each patient went into thyroid surgery without having received any treatment. Material: blood. All receptors come from a female donor with papillary thyroid cancer or a benign thyroid nodule (not recorded which). Some clones in this sample may be carry-over from other donors' samples.

This clone was seen many times. This chain uses TRBV30 with TRBJ2-5; 10 bases are a match to TRBD1. The CDR3 extends over 16 amino acids. CDR1 and CDR2 (germline): GTSNPN, SVGIG (reference sequence). V shed 5 bases and J 5 bases; nucleotides not matched to a gene: 14. CDR3 loop: CAWGVPSGTGEETQYF. DNA of the CDR3: TGTGCCTGGGGGGTACCATCCGGGACAGGGGAGGAGACCCAGTACTTC.

Turning to this clone: An end of the junction does not agree with germline; a read error may underlie this. This chain joins TRBV30 and TRBJ1-2, with TRBD1 matching 7 bases. CDR1 and CDR2 (germline): GTSNPN, SVGIG (reference sequence). This CDR3 is 14 amino acids long. The CDR3 region is CAWSRDSQISGCTF. CDR3 DNA: TGTGCCTGGAGTAGGGACAGCCAAATCAGTGGCTGCACCTTC.

V is TRBV4-3 and J is TRBJ2-5; a possible D gene is TRBD2 (9 bases). V was clipped by 0 bases and J by 4 bases, with 18 bases between them. Germline V CDR1 and CDR2: LGHNA, YSLEER. This CDR3 contains 17 residues. The CDR3 here is CASSQDSGGGGAETQYF. CDR3 nucleotides: TGCGCCAGCAGCCAAGATTCAGGGGGCGGGGGGGCAGAGACCCAGTACTTC.

The CDR3 DNA follows: TGTGCCAGCAGTCTAGCGGGGGGGCAAGGGATCTACGAGCAGTACTTC. It encodes CASSLAGGQGIYEQYF. This rearrangement joins TRBV6-1 to TRBJ2-7, with 12 nucleotides matching TRBD2. J gave up 3 bases and V 5 bases, and 8 bases lay outside the gene matches. The CDR3 sequence is 16 residues long. The V gene's germline CDR1 is MNHNS and CDR2 SASEGT.

This clone is termed medium-sized. The chain recombines TRBV5-1 with TRBJ1-2; 7 bases line up with TRBD1. This CDR3 is built from 13 residues. V trimming: 5 bases; J trimming: 8 bases; junction bases outside the gene matches: 9. The V gene's germline CDR1 is SGHRS and CDR2 YFSETQ. CDR3 sequence reads: CASRDRLEGGYTF. The DNA for the CDR3 is TGCGCCAGCAGGGACAGGCTTGAGGGGGGCTACACCTTC.

This clone qualifies as medium-sized. V is TRBV11-2 and J is TRBJ1-2; D unclear. The CDR3 has 14 residues. CDR1 and CDR2 from the germline V gene are SGHAT and FQNNGV. Deletions cut 0 bases from V and 1 base from J, with 6 bases between. CDR3 nucleotides: TGTGCCAGCAGCTTAGAGGGCTTTAACTATGGCTACACCTTC. It encodes CASSLEGFNYGYTF.

Sample share makes this clone medium-sized (0.01 to 0.1%). V usage is TRBV6-5 and J usage is TRBJ2-2; tentative D call: TRBD2 (7 bases). The CDR3 is 16 amino acids. The V gene's germline CDR1 is MNHEY and CDR2 SVGAGI. V was trimmed by 2 bases and J by 2 bases, leaving 12 bases between them. Here the CDR3 reads CASSYGRGLNTGELFF. The DNA of the CDR3 is TGTGCCAGCAGTTACGGCAGGGGACTAAACACCGGGGAGCTGTTTTTT.

The chain combines TRBV15 with TRBJ2-5; TRBD2 matches at 10 bases. The CDR3 runs to 17 residues. V shed 4 bases and J 7 bases; nucleotides not matched to a gene: 15. Germline V gene data show CDR1 as LNHNV and CDR2 as YYDKDF (reference sequence). Here the CDR3 DNA reads TGTGCCACCAGCACTCTCGTACTAGCGGGGACTTTGGGGACCCAGTACTTC. Its translation: CATSTLVLAGTLGTQYF.

The chain combines TRBV20-1 with TRBJ1-3, with D possibly being TRBD1 (5 bases). Germline V gene lookup returns CDR1 DFQATT and CDR2 SNEGSKA (reference sequence). The CDR3 runs to 17 residues. Trimming removed 4 bases at V and 1 base at J, with 20 bases between. Here the CDR3 DNA reads TGCAGTGCTATTAGGGCGGGGCGCGGGAATTCTGGAAACACCATATATTTT. Translating gives CSAIRAGRGNSGNTIYF.

The rearrangement joins TRBV5-1 to TRBJ2-7, with 10 positions matching TRBD1. With V trimmed by 0 bases and J by 6 bases, 9 bases remained unmatched. Germline V gene sequence: CDR1 SGHRS, CDR2 YFSETQ. This CDR3 region has 16 residues. The CDR3 reads CASSLDPTGGGPEQYF. The CDR3 nucleotides are TGCGCCAGCAGCTTGGACCCGACAGGGGGCGGACCCGAGCAGTACTTC.